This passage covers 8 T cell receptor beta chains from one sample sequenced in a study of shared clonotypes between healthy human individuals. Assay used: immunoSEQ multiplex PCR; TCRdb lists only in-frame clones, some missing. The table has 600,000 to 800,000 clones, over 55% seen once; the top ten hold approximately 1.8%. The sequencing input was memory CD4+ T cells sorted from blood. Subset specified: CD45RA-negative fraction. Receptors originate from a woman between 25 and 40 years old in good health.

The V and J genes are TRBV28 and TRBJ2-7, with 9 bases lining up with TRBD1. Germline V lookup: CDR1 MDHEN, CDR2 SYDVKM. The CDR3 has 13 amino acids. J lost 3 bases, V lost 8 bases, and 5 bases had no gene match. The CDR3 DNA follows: TGTGCCAGCCACAAGACAGGGGGCTACGAGCAGTACTTC. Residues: CASHKTGGYEQYF. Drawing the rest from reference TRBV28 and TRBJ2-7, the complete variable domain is DVKVTQSSRYLVKRTGEKVFLECVQDMDHENMFWYRQDPGLGLRLIYFSYDVKMKEKGDIPEGYSVSREKKERFSLILESASTNQTSMYLCASHKTGGYEQYFGPGTRLTVT.

CDR3 loop: CAWSAVGTTNEKLFF. CDR3 coding DNA: TGTGCCTGGAGCGCTGTCGGAACAACTAATGAAAAACTGTTTTTT. This chain links TRBV30 with TRBJ1-4; D remains unclear. The V end lost 3 bases, the J end lost 0 bases, and 11 bases lay between the germline ends. The CDR3 spans 15 residues. Germline-derived CDR1 and CDR2 are GTSNPN and SVGIG (reference sequence). The full variable domain, rest sourced from reference TRBV30 and TRBJ1-4, is SQTIHQWPATLVQPVGSPLSLECTVEGTSNPNLYWYRQAAGRGLQLLFYSVGIGQISSEVPQNLSASRPQDRQFILSSKKLLLSDSGFYLCAWSAVGTTNEKLFFGSGTQLSVL.

In DNA form, the CDR3 reads TGTGCCTGGAGCCCAGACAGGGGCGACGAAAAACTGTTTTTT. Residues: CAWSPDRGDEKLFF. The chain carries TRBV30 and TRBJ1-4; 8 bases are shared with TRBD1. The V gene end was trimmed by 3 bases and the J gene end by 8 bases; junction bases not matched to a gene: 8. The CDR3 runs 14 residues. CDR1 and CDR2 (germline): GTSNPN, SVGIG (reference sequence).

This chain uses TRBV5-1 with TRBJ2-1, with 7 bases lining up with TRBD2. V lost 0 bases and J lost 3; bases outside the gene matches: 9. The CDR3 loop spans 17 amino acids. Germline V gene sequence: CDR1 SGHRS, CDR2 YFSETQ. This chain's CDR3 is CASSLGAGDPSYNEQFF. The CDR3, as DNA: TGCGCCAGCAGCTTGGGCGCGGGGGACCCTAGCTACAATGAGCAGTTCTTC.

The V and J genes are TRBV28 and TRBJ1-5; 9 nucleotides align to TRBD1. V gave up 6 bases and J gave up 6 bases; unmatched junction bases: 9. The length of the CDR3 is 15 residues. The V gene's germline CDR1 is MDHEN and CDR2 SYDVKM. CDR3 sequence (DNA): TGTGCCAGCAGAATCTCACAGGGGGCTGGTCAGCCCCAGCATTTT. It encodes CASRISQGAGQPQHF.

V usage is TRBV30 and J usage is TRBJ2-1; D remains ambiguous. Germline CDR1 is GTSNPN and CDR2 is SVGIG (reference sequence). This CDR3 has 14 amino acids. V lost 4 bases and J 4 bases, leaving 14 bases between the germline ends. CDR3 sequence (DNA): TGTGCCTGGACCCCGATGGAAGCGTACAATGAGCAGTTCTTC. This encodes CAWTPMEAYNEQFF.

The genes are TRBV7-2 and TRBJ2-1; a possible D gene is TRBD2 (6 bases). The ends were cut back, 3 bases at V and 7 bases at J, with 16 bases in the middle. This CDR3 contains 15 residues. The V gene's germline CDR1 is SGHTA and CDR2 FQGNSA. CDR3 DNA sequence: TGTGCCAGCAGCTTCCGGCAAAGCGGGTATAATGAGCAGTTCTTC. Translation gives CASSFRQSGYNEQFF.

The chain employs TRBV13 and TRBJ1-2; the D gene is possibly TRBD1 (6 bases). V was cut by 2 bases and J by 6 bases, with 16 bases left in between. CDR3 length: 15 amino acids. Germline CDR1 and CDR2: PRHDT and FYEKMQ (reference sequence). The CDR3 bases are TGTGCCAGCAGCTTATTGATGAACAGGGAGAATGGCTACACCTTC. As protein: CASSLLMNRENGYTF.